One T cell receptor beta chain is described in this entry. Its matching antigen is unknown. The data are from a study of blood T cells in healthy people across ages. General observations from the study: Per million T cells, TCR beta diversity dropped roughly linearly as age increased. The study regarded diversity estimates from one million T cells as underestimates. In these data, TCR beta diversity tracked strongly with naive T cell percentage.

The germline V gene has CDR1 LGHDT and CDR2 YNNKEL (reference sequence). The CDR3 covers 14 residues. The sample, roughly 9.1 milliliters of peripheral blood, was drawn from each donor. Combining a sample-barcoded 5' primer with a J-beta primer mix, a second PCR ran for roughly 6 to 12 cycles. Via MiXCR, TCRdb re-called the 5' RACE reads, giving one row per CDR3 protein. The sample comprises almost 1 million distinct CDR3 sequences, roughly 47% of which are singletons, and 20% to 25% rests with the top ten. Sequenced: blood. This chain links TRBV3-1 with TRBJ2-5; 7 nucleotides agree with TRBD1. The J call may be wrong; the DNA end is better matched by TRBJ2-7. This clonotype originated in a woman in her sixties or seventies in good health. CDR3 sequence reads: CASSHGTATREQYF. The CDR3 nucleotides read TGTGCCAGCAGCCATGGGACAGCCACCCGCGAGCAGTACTTC.